A single sample is the source of the 20 T cell receptor beta chains below, sequenced in a study of blood T cell repertoires in COVID-19. The assay was immunoSEQ multiplex PCR, and TCRdb's table has in-frame clones only and misses some. The sample carries roughly 140,000 clones, roughly 87% recorded once. Sequencing was performed on peripheral blood. Receptors were obtained from a woman in her fifties or sixties with active or convalescent COVID-19.

The chain couples TRBV12-5 to TRBJ1-1, with 8 bases aligning to TRBD1. Per germline, CDR1 LGHNT and CDR2 FRNRAP. The CDR3 length is 13 residues. Unmatched junction bases numbered 3, after V lost 5 bases and J lost 4 bases. CDR3 amino acids: CASGQQGGTEAFF. The CDR3, as DNA: TGTGCTAGTGGTCAACAGGGGGGCACTGAAGCTTTCTTT.

The V and J genes are TRBV4-3 and TRBJ2-7, with 10 bases identical to TRBD1. The trim removed 0 bases at V and 6 bases at J, leaving 5 bases unmatched. The CDR3 is 15 amino acids. Germline-derived CDR1 and CDR2 are LGHNA and YSLEER. CDR3 bases: TGCGCCAGCAGCCAAGAGGGACAGGGGTTTTTCGAGCAGTACTTC. Translated, it gives CASSQEGQGFFEQYF.

V is TRBV29-1 and J is TRBJ1-2; a possible D gene is TRBD1 (6 bases). The CDR3 length is 14 residues. Germline V gene data show CDR1 as SQVTM and CDR2 as ANQGSEA. The germline V and J ends were trimmed by 1 base and 0 bases, with 9 bases remaining between them. The CDR3 bases are TGCAGCGTTGAAGTGGACAGAACTAACTATGGCTACACCTTC. This gives the protein CSVEVDRTNYGYTF.

V gene TRBV5-1 combines with J gene TRBJ2-3, with TRBD1 identical over 9 bases. CDR3 size: 15 residues. With 0 bases clipped from V and 3 bases from J, the junction kept 2 bases outside the gene matches. From germline, CDR1 is SGHRS and CDR2 YFSETQ. CDR3 in amino acids: CASSLDRGRTDTQYF. Written as DNA, the CDR3 is TGCGCCAGCAGCTTGGACAGGGGGCGAACAGATACGCAGTATTTT.

The chain carries TRBV9 and TRBJ1-1; 8 bases fit TRBD1. Germline CDR1 SGDLS, CDR2 YYNGEE. V lost 0 bases, J lost 1 base, and 2 bases stayed unmatched. The CDR3 sequence is 15 residues long. CDR3 bases: TGTGCCAGCAGCGTAGACGGACAGGGGAACACTGAAGCTTTCTTT. Its translation: CASSVDGQGNTEAFF.

This clone was seen only a few times. Other DNA sequences from this sample encode an identical CDR3 as well. This sequence joins TRBV6-5 and TRBJ1-1, with a tentative D call TRBD1 (6 bases). CDR3 length: 15 amino acids. V was trimmed by 0 bases and J by 2 bases, leaving 10 bases between them. CDR1 and CDR2 (germline): MNHEY, SVGAGI. The CDR3 coding sequence is TGTGCCAGCAGTTACTCCGCCAGGGGAAACACTGAAGCTTTCTTT. The encoded protein is CASSYSARGNTEAFF.

The chain employs TRBV10-1 and TRBJ2-2; D not certain. With 6 bases removed from V and 1 base from J, the gap between germline ends came to 3 bases. The CDR3 runs 12 residues. Looked up from germline, CDR1 is WNHNN and CDR2 is SYGVQD (reference sequence). CDR3: CASSWNTGELFF. The CDR3 DNA is TGCGCCAGCAGCTGGAACACCGGGGAGCTGTTTTTT.

CDR3 nucleotides: TGTGCCAGCAGCACCCAGGGGGCAGTAAACACCGGGGAGCTGTTTTTT. Translating it yields CASSTQGAVNTGELFF. The genes are TRBV7-2 and TRBJ2-2; 8 bases are shared with TRBD1. Trimming at V came to 5 bases and at J to 2 bases, leaving 7 bases not matched to a gene. Germline-derived CDR1 and CDR2 are SGHTA and FQGNSA. The CDR3 loop spans 16 amino acids.

The V gene is TRBV6-5, the J gene TRBJ1-2; weak D call: TRBD1 (5 bases). The germline CDR1 and CDR2 sequences are MNHEY and SVGAGI. This CDR3 is 13 amino acids long. V lost 0 bases, J lost 7 bases, and 9 bases lay in between. This chain's CDR3 is CASSYSGAPGYTF. CDR3 DNA sequence: TGTGCCAGCAGTTACTCAGGGGCGCCTGGCTACACCTTC.

The count of this clone is one. This chain connects TRBV9 to TRBJ2-3; TRBD2 agrees at 8 bases. This CDR3 has 15 residues. Germline V gene lookup returns CDR1 SGDLS and CDR2 YYNGEE. Trimming cost V 0 bases and J 5 bases; bases outside gene matches: 5. CDR3 DNA sequence: TGTGCCAGCAGCGTAGCGGGGGGGACAAAAGATACGCAGTATTTT. Its protein is CASSVAGGTKDTQYF.

The rearrangement uses TRBV10-3 and TRBJ2-3; 10 positions agree with TRBD2. The ends lost 0 bases at V and 5 bases at J; junction bases unmatched: 8. The germline V gene encodes CDR1 ENHRY and CDR2 SYGVKD. The CDR3 sequence is 17 residues long. CDR3 coding DNA: TGTGCCATCAGTGAGTCCTTAGCGGGGGGCTTTGGAGATACGCAGTATTTT. This sequence encodes CAISESLAGGFGDTQYF.

V usage is TRBV12-3 or TRBV12-4 and J usage is TRBJ1-2; no reliable D call. With 5 bases removed from V and 2 bases from J, the gap between germline ends came to 9 bases. The CDR3 spans 13 residues. CDR3 loop: CASSPTLNYGYTF. In DNA, the CDR3 is TGTGCCAGCAGTCCCACACTAAACTATGGCTACACCTTC.

The genes are TRBV9 and TRBJ2-7, with D possibly TRBD1 on 6 matching bases. Germline CDR1 is SGDLS and CDR2 is YYNGEE. Trimming took off 2 bases at V and 7 bases at J, with 16 bases between the two ends. This CDR3 comprises 14 residues. The CDR3 loop reads CASSVRTDYVEQYF. In DNA form, the CDR3 reads TGTGCCAGCAGCGTTAGGACAGACTACGTTGAGCAGTACTTC.

V and J are TRBV15 and TRBJ1-2, with D possibly TRBD1 on 5 matching bases. Germline V CDR1 and CDR2: LNHNV, YYDKDF (reference sequence). The germline V and J ends were trimmed by 0 bases and 4 bases, with 12 bases remaining between them. The CDR3 consists of 15 residues. The CDR3 spells CATSRDAGLAYGYTF. CDR3 DNA: TGTGCCACCAGCAGAGATGCGGGGCTTGCCTATGGCTACACCTTC.

The V call is TRBV7-2, the J call TRBJ2-7; 8 positions match TRBD1. CDR3 size: 15 residues. Losses at the gene ends were 5 bases for V and 6 bases for J; bases not matched to a gene: 12. The germline V gene encodes CDR1 SGHTA and CDR2 FQGNSA. In DNA form, the CDR3 reads TGTGCCAGCAGCGCACGAGGTCAGGGGGCAGGCGAGCAGTACTTC. Translated, it gives CASSARGQGAGEQYF.

The V call is TRBV7-2, the J call TRBJ1-3; the D gene is possibly TRBD1 (5 bases). Germline V CDR1 and CDR2: SGHTA, FQGNSA. There are 16 residues in the CDR3. Trimming left V 2 bases short and J 4 bases short, with 15 bases between. This chain's CDR3 is CASSLSPYQGGNTIYF. DNA for the CDR3: TGTGCCAGCAGCTTAAGCCCATACCAGGGAGGAAACACCATATATTTT. The full variable domain, its missing parts supplied by reference TRBV7-2 and TRBJ1-3, is GAGVSQSPSNKVTEKGKDVELRCDPISGHTALYWYRQSLGQGLEFLIYFQGNSAPDKSGLPSDRFSAERTGGSVSTLTIQRTQQEDSAVYLCASSLSPYQGGNTIYFGEGSWLTVV.

This clone was picked up one time. The chain uses TRBV25-1 and TRBJ1-1, with D unresolved. V lost 10 bases and J lost 1, with 13 bases in between. The CDR3 is made up of 13 amino acids. Per germline, CDR1 MGHDK and CDR2 SYGVNS. The CDR3 sequence: CATDEVRNTEAFF. The CDR3 bases are TGTGCCACCGACGAGGTCCGGAACACTGAAGCTTTCTTT.

The table lists this clone with a few counts. Additional DNA sequences in this sample encode the identical CDR3. J is TRBJ1-1 and V is TRBV6-4, with 7 bases fitting TRBD1. Germline V gives CDR1 MRHNA, CDR2 SNTAGT. CDR3 length equals 13 residues. With 5 bases clipped from V and 1 base from J, the junction kept 1 base outside the gene matches. CDR3 in DNA: TGTGCCAGCAGTCGGACAGGGAACACTGAAGCTTTCTTT. It translates to CASSRTGNTEAFF.

V is TRBV4-3 and J is TRBJ2-1; TRBD1 agrees at 8 bases. This CDR3 is built from 16 residues. Germline CDR1 reads LGHNA; CDR2 reads YSLEER. With V trimmed by 3 bases and J by 7 bases, 11 bases remained unmatched. As DNA, the CDR3 is TGCGCCAGCAGCCATGAAATCGGGACAGGTTATAATGAGCAGTTCTTC. Residues: CASSHEIGTGYNEQFF.

The chain recombines TRBV5-1 with TRBJ1-1; D remains ambiguous. The CDR3 extends over 15 amino acids. The ends were cut back, 0 bases at V and 5 bases at J, with 14 bases in the middle. CDR1 is SGHRS, CDR2 YFSETQ, per germline. In DNA, the CDR3 is TGCGCCAGCAGCTTGGCCACAGTGAGGGATACTGAAGCTTTCTTT. Translated, it gives CASSLATVRDTEAFF.